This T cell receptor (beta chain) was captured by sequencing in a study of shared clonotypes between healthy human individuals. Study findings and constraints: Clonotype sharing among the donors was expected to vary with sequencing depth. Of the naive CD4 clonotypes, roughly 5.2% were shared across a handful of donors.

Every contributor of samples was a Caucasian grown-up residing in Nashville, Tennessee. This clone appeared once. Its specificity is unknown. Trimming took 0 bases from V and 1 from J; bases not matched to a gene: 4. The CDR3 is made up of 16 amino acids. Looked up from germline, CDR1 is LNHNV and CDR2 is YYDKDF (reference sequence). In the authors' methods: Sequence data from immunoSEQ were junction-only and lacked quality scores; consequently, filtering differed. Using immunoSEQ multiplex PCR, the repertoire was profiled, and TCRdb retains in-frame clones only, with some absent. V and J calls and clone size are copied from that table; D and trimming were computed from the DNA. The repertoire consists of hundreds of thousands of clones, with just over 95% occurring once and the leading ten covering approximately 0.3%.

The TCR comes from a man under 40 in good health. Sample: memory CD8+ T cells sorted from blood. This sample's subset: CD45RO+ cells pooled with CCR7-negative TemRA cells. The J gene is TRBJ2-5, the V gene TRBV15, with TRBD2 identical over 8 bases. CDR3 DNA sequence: TGTGCCACCAGCAGAGACGGCACTAGCGGCCAAGAGACCCAGTACTTC. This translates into CATSRDGTSGQETQYF.